These T cell receptor beta chains were read from a single sample in a study of beta chain features in type 1 diabetes. The data were produced by immunoSEQ multiplex PCR, yet TCRdb's version contains in-frame clones alone and is incomplete. The table has around 180,000 clones, about an eighth seen once. The sequencing sample was made of central memory CD4+ T cells from blood. The receptors were gathered from a woman younger than 30 in good health. CDR3s include the opening cysteine and the closing phenylalanine or tryptophan. D genes are given only for firm matches. Some rows have no size entry. The others give once, few or many, or a class for an expanded clone.

CASSLKAGGYEQFF,TGCGCCAGCAGCTTGAAGGCAGGGGGCTATGAGCAGTTCTTC,few,TRBV5-1,TRBJ2-1,TRBD1
CSVGGVRETQYF,TGCAGCGTTGGGGGAGTTCGGGAGACCCAGTACTTC,few,TRBV29-1,TRBJ2-5,NA
CASSSPSTPGNEQFF,TGTGCCAGCAGCTCCCCATCGACTCCAGGGAATGAGCAGTTCTTC,NA,TRBV7-2,TRBJ2-1,NA
CASSPWDRITYTEAFF,TGTGCCAGCAGCCCATGGGACAGGATCACCTACACTGAAGCTTTCTTT,NA,TRBV5-6,TRBJ1-1,TRBD1
CSAPVDTEAFF,TGCAGCGCCCCGGTGGACACTGAAGCTTTCTTT,few,TRBV29-1,TRBJ1-1,NA
CASSLMGVANEKLFF,TGCGCCAGCAGCTTGATGGGAGTTGCTAATGAAAAACTGTTTTTT,few,TRBV5-1,TRBJ1-4,NA
CASSPGQGRGKTQYF,TGTGCCAGCAGCCCCGGACAGGGGAGGGGAAAGACCCAGTACTTC,NA,TRBV6-6,TRBJ2-5,TRBD1
CASSFQQRELNEQYF,TGTGCCAGCAGCTTCCAACAGCGGGAGCTCAACGAGCAGTACTTC,few,TRBV7-8,TRBJ2-7,TRBD2
CASSLSYQETQYF,TGTGCCAGCTCACTATCGTACCAAGAGACCCAGTACTTC,NA,TRBV18,TRBJ2-5,NA
CASSPDSGSGNTIYF,TGTGCCAGCAGCCCGGACAGTGGCTCTGGAAACACCATATATTTT,once,TRBV6-5,TRBJ1-3,NA
CASSEQGRPYEQYF,TGCGCCAGCAGCGAACAGGGACGGCCCTACGAGCAGTACTTC,many,TRBV4-1,TRBJ2-7,NA
CAIGGTPVGKSEKLFF,TGTGCGATCGGCGGGACGCCGGTGGGGAAATCGGAAAAACTGTTTTTT,NA,TRBV30,TRBJ1-4,NA
CASSYARQSDYGYTF,TGTGCCAGCAGTTACGCGCGACAGTCGGACTATGGCTACACCTTC,NA,TRBV6-6,TRBJ1-2,NA
CASSFWTGESDTQYF,TGTGCCAGCAGCTTTTGGACAGGGGAATCAGATACGCAGTATTTT,NA,TRBV9,TRBJ2-3,TRBD1
CASSLFQGQGFNEQYF,TGCGCCAGCAGCTTGTTCCAGGGGCAGGGATTTAACGAGCAGTACTTC,few,TRBV5-1,TRBJ2-7,NA
CASSSPGQGVAGELFF,TGTGCCAGCAGCTCTCCGGGACAGGGGGTCGCCGGGGAGCTGTTTTTT,few,TRBV5-6,TRBJ2-2,TRBD1
CASSQQLAGGGDGQYF,TGCGCCAGCAGCCAACAACTAGCGGGAGGGGGAGATGGGCAGTATTTT,few,TRBV5-1,TRBJ2-3,TRBD2
CSVAGHQETQYF,TGCAGCGTTGCGGGACATCAAGAGACCCAGTACTTC,NA,TRBV29-1,TRBJ2-5,NA
CAWRGSIGTGYYGYTF,TGTGCCTGGAGGGGTTCTATCGGGACAGGTTACTATGGCTACACCTTC,few,TRBV30,TRBJ1-2,TRBD1
CASSGGQITYEQYF,TGTGCCAGTAGTGGGGGACAGATAACCTACGAGCAGTACTTC,NA,TRBV19,TRBJ2-7,TRBD1
CASSLTGQGNQPQHF,TGTGCCAGCAGCTTAACGGGACAGGGCAATCAGCCCCAGCATTTT,NA,TRBV7-2,TRBJ1-5,TRBD1
CASSHPPGEETQYF,TGTGCCAGCTCACACCCACCAGGGGAAGAGACCCAGTACTTC,NA,TRBV18,TRBJ2-5,NA
CATTSGRASYNEQFF,TGTGCCACGACTAGCGGGAGGGCTTCCTACAATGAGCAGTTCTTC,few,TRBV14,TRBJ2-1,TRBD2
CASSLGRGTATYEQYF,TGTGCCAGCAGCTTAGGCCGCGGGACGGCGACCTACGAGCAGTACTTC,NA,TRBV7-2,TRBJ2-7,NA
CASSPNDRVPTGELFF,TGTGCCAGCAGCCCGAACGACAGGGTTCCAACCGGGGAGCTGTTTTTT,NA,TRBV27,TRBJ2-2,TRBD1
CASRAIRQDYGYTF,TGCGCCAGCAGGGCTATAAGACAGGACTATGGCTACACCTTC,NA,TRBV4-1,TRBJ1-2,NA
CASSGEGRNEQFF,TGTGCCAGCAGCGGGGAAGGGCGAAATGAGCAGTTCTTC,NA,TRBV28,TRBJ2-1,NA
CASTPQVDISYGYTF,TGTGCCAGCACCCCCCAGGTCGATATCTCATATGGCTACACCTTC,NA,TRBV2,TRBJ1-2,NA
CASSFLRVTPFTEAFF,TGTGCCAGCAGTTTTCTCCGGGTTACCCCTTTCACTGAAGCTTTCTTT,NA,TRBV27,TRBJ1-1,NA
CAWEFDPRVNEQFF,TGTGCCTGGGAGTTTGACCCCAGGGTCAATGAGCAGTTCTTC,NA,TRBV30,TRBJ2-1,NA
CASMLGAMGSYEQYF,TGTGCCAGCATGTTGGGGGCAATGGGCTCCTACGAGCAGTACTTC,few,TRBV28,TRBJ2-7,NA
CASSLEGPLAGGNEQYF,TGTGCCAGCAGCTTAGAGGGGCCCTTAGCGGGAGGGAACGAGCAGTACTTC,NA,TRBV7-2,TRBJ2-7,TRBD2
CASSPPGTSGVNEQFF,TGTGCCAGCTCACCACCCGGGACTAGCGGGGTCAATGAGCAGTTCTTC,many,TRBV18,TRBJ2-1,TRBD2
CASSLLFYNEQFF,TGTGCCAGCAGTTTACTTTTTTACAATGAGCAGTTCTTC,NA,TRBV27,TRBJ2-1,NA
CAWSETRGYTF,TGTGCCTGGAGTGAAACGCGTGGCTACACCTTC,NA,TRBV30,TRBJ1-2,NA
CASRPGQPNYGYTF,TGTGCCAGCAGACCGGGACAGCCGAACTATGGCTACACCTTC,few,TRBV11-2,TRBJ1-2,TRBD1
CASSFDRIVSGNTIYF,TGCGCCAGCAGCTTCGACAGAATCGTCTCTGGAAACACCATATATTTT,NA,TRBV5-1,TRBJ1-3,NA
CASSQESWSGWTNEKLFF,TGCGCCAGCAGCCAAGAAAGCTGGTCAGGGTGGACTAATGAAAAACTGTTTTTT,few,TRBV4-1,TRBJ1-4,NA
CASSLSTGGVYEQYF,TGTGCCAGCAGCCTATCGACAGGGGGCGTCTACGAGCAGTACTTC,few,TRBV9,TRBJ2-7,TRBD1
CATGRGPSEQFF,TGTGCCACCGGGAGGGGGCCTAGTGAGCAGTTCTTC,few,TRBV2,TRBJ2-1,NA
CATQTVNYGYTF,TGTGCCACCCAAACAGTTAACTATGGCTACACCTTC,few,TRBV28,TRBJ1-2,NA
CASSPPGHRNTEAFF,TGTGCCAGCAGCCCCCCCGGACACCGGAACACTGAAGCTTTCTTT,few,TRBV28,TRBJ1-1,NA
CASSSGLAGSTDTQYF,TGTGCCAGCAGTTCGGGACTAGCGGGGTCGACAGATACGCAGTATTTT,NA,TRBV6-5,TRBJ2-3,TRBD2
CASSFRLAGAWSKNIQYF,TGTGCCAGCAGTTTTCGACTAGCGGGAGCTTGGTCCAAAAACATTCAGTACTTC,NA,TRBV28,TRBJ2-4,TRBD2
CASSPILRLNRDRTIYF,TGTGCCAGCAGCCCAATATTGAGGCTCAACCGGGACAGGACCATATATTTT,NA,TRBV7-2,TRBJ1-3,TRBD1
CASRSYRENEQFF,TGTGCAAGTCGCTCTTACAGGGAAAATGAGCAGTTCTTC,NA,TRBV12-2,TRBJ2-1,NA
CASSSLAGQQETQYF,TGTGCCAGCTCATCGCTAGCGGGCCAACAAGAGACCCAGTACTTC,few,TRBV18,TRBJ2-5,TRBD2